The 28 T cell receptor beta chains below come from one sample, sequenced in a study of chronic HIV infection and antiretroviral therapy. TCRdb reprocessed the 5' RACE reads with MiXCR, giving one entry per CDR3 protein. The profile covers 45,000 to 60,000 distinct CDR3 sequences, with roughly 19% appearing a single time and over 2.5% taken by the ten largest. The material sequenced was peripheral blood. These receptors were taken from an adult who had HIV and had not received antiretroviral therapy, or was an uninfected healthy control (not recorded which).

V is TRBV12-3 or TRBV12-4 and J is TRBJ1-5; TRBD1 agrees at 10 bases. The CDR3 covers 15 residues. The V gene end was trimmed by 5 bases and the J gene end by 3 bases; junction bases not matched to a gene: 4. The CDR3 here is CASSPTGGDNQPQHF. The CDR3 nucleotides are TGTGCCAGCAGTCCGACAGGGGGCGACAATCAGCCCCAGCATTTT.

The V call is TRBV3-1, the J call TRBJ1-1, with D unclear. This CDR3 comprises 14 residues. CDR1 is LGHDT and CDR2 is YNNKEL in the germline V gene (reference sequence). V was trimmed by 0 bases and J by 3 bases, leaving 8 bases between them. The CDR3 DNA reads as TGTGCCAGCAGCCAAGATCTCTTGGACACTGAAGCTTTCTTT. Translated: CASSQDLLDTEAFF.

The rearrangement links TRBV12-3 or TRBV12-4 to TRBJ2-3; 12 bases are shared with TRBD1. The CDR3 extends over 15 amino acids. Losses at the gene ends were 6 bases for V and 6 bases for J; bases not matched to a gene: 7. The CDR3 coding sequence is TGTGCCAGCAGCTCGGGACAGGGGGCGACCGATACGCAGTATTTT. Its protein product is CASSSGQGATDTQYF.

The chain has TRBV27 and TRBJ2-1; 7 bases match TRBD1. The germline CDR1 and CDR2 sequences are MNHEY and SMNVEV (reference sequence). J was trimmed by 9 bases and V by 5 bases; bases with no gene match: 10. The CDR3 is 14 residues long. The CDR3 region is CASSRETQGLEQFF. CDR3 coding DNA: TGTGCCAGCAGTCGCGAAACACAGGGGCTTGAGCAGTTCTTC.

The J gene is TRBJ1-1, the V gene TRBV29-1; D unclear. Germline assignment: CDR1 SQVTM and CDR2 ANQGSEA. The CDR3 loop spans 12 amino acids. The V and J ends lost 7 bases and 4 bases respectively, with 13 bases between them. CDR3 loop: CSARWSVTEAFF. CDR3 coding DNA: TGCAGCGCCCGGTGGAGTGTCACTGAAGCTTTCTTT.

This clonotype turned up a few times. The rearrangement joins TRBV28 to TRBJ2-7; 7 bases map to TRBD2. The CDR3 loop spans 15 amino acids. J lost 4 bases, V lost 5 bases, and 11 bases had no gene match. Looked up from germline, CDR1 is MDHEN and CDR2 is SYDVKM. The CDR3 DNA reads as TGTGCCAGCAGTCCGTGGAGCGGGATTGTTTACGAGCAGTACTTC. It specifies CASSPWSGIVYEQYF.

This clonotype showed up just a few times. The V call is TRBV15, the J call TRBJ2-5; D remains unclear. CDR3 length: 13 residues. V lost 0 bases, J lost 4 bases, and 6 bases lay in between. Germline CDR1 LNHNV, CDR2 YYDKDF (reference sequence). DNA for the CDR3: TGTGCCACCAGCAGAGAACGACGAGAGACCCAGTACTTC. It codes for CATSRERRETQYF.

In its sample, this clonotype was seen a few times. DNA of the CDR3: TGCGCCAGCAGCCAAGAAACTAGCGGGAACACCGGGGAGCTGTTTTTT. Translated: CASSQETSGNTGELFF. The chain carries TRBV4-1 and TRBJ2-2; 8 bases align to TRBD2. Germline lookup yields CDR1 MGHRA and CDR2 YSYEKL. V was pared by 0 bases and J by 1 base, with 1 base of the junction left unmatched. There are 16 residues in the CDR3.

This clonotype was recorded a few times. The rearrangement joins TRBV9 to TRBJ1-5; D not resolved. This CDR3 has 14 residues. V was pared by 4 bases and J by 7 bases, with 15 bases between. Germline CDR1 reads SGDLS; CDR2 reads YYNGEE. CDR3 residues: CASSPGSGEQPQHF. CDR3 coding DNA: TGTGCCAGCAGCCCAGGTTCAGGCGAACAGCCCCAGCATTTT.

This sequence joins TRBV20-1 and TRBJ2-3, with 13 bases that match TRBD2. The CDR3 spans 14 residues. Per germline, CDR1 DFQATT and CDR2 SNEGSKA (reference sequence). V trimming: 6 bases; J trimming: 4 bases; junction bases outside the gene matches: 4. This CDR3 reads CSARTSGSADTQYF. As DNA, the CDR3 is TGCAGTGCCCGGACTAGCGGGAGTGCAGATACGCAGTATTTT.

The genes are TRBV20-1 and TRBJ1-1; no firm D call. The germline V gene encodes CDR1 DFQATT and CDR2 SNEGSKA (reference sequence). The CDR3 is 14 amino acids. V was cut by 6 bases and J by 1 base, with 15 bases left in between. The chain's CDR3 is CSARPISTNTEAFF. Written as DNA, the CDR3 is TGCAGTGCCAGACCTATATCAACGAACACTGAAGCTTTCTTT.

V and J are TRBV27 and TRBJ2-4; TRBD2 aligns across 12 bases. The CDR3 is 16 residues long. Germline-derived CDR1 and CDR2 are MNHEY and SMNVEV (reference sequence). After removal of 2 bases from V and 4 bases from J, the junction contained 3 bases not matched to a gene. The CDR3 loop is CASSLLAGGPKNIQYF. The DNA of the CDR3 is TGTGCCAGCAGTTTACTAGCGGGAGGGCCGAAAAACATTCAGTACTTC.

This clonotype appeared a few times. The rearrangement uses TRBV28 and TRBJ1-4; the D is unclear. The V and J ends lost 8 bases and 0 bases respectively, with 10 bases between them. CDR3 length equals 14 residues. CDR1 is MDHEN and CDR2 is SYDVKM in the germline V gene. CDR3 bases: TGTGCCAGCTGTGTGGTAGCAACTAATGAAAAACTGTTTTTT. Its translation is CASCVVATNEKLFF.

The chain employs TRBV6-5 and TRBJ2-5; D gene uncertain. V shed 4 bases and J shed 1 base, with 10 bases lying between them. The CDR3 has 14 amino acids. Germline loops: CDR1 MNHEY, CDR2 SVGAGI. The CDR3 loop reads CASSSGILQETQYF. Written as DNA, the CDR3 is TGTGCCAGCAGTTCGGGCATACTCCAAGAGACCCAGTACTTC.

This clonotype was counted a single time. This chain uses TRBV30 with TRBJ2-3; D perhaps matches TRBD2 (5 bases). This CDR3 region has 10 residues. Germline values: CDR1 GTSNPN, CDR2 SVGIG (reference sequence). Written as DNA, the CDR3 is TGTGCTCGAGGGTCCGATACGCAGTATTTT. The encoded protein is CARGSDTQYF.

There are a few counts of this clonotype. This chain joins TRBV5-1 and TRBJ2-1; D uncertain. This CDR3 region has 14 residues. The germline gives CDR1 SGHRS, CDR2 YFSETQ. Trimming pared 0 bases from V and 10 bases from J, leaving 14 bases between. The DNA for the CDR3 is TGCGCCAGCAGCTTGGAAAACGGTCGGGTAGAGCAGTTCTTC. This codes for CASSLENGRVEQFF. The variable domain in full, with the rest retrieved from reference TRBV5-1 and TRBJ2-1, is KAGVTQTPRYLIKTRGQQVTLSCSPISGHRSVSWYQQTPGQGLQFLFEYFSETQRNKGNFPGRFSGRQFSNSRSEMNVSTLELGDSALYLCASSLENGRVEQFFGPGTRLTVL.

This chain joins TRBV28 and TRBJ1-2; D is perhaps TRBD1 (5 bases). The CDR3 extends over 13 amino acids. CDR1 and CDR2 (germline): MDHEN, SYDVKM. With 6 bases removed from V and 4 bases from J, the gap between germline ends came to 12 bases. In DNA, the CDR3 is TGTGCCAGCAGCCCCCCGGGGCGCTATGGCTACACCTTC. Translating gives CASSPPGRYGYTF.

The chain has TRBV28 and TRBJ2-6; 7 nucleotides align to TRBD1. V dropped 6 bases and J dropped 0; count of bases not matched to a gene: 5. There are 16 residues in the CDR3. The germline V gene has CDR1 MDHEN and CDR2 SYDVKM. CDR3 sequence: CASSRDRSSGANVLTF. In DNA, the CDR3 is TGTGCCAGCAGCCGGGACAGAAGCTCTGGGGCCAACGTCCTGACTTTC.

This clonotype was counted only a few times. V is TRBV29-1 and J is TRBJ2-5; the D call may be TRBD1 or TRBD2 (5 bases each). V was cut by 2 bases and J by 2 bases, with 21 bases left in between. This CDR3 has 17 amino acids. The germline gives CDR1 SQVTM, CDR2 ANQGSEA. In nucleotides, the CDR3 is TGCAGCGTTGAATGGCTCGGGGACCAAAACCGACAAGAGACCCAGTACTTC. This gives the protein CSVEWLGDQNRQETQYF.

This clonotype was seen a few times. The chain couples TRBV28 to TRBJ2-7; 11 bases are a match to TRBD1. Trimming removed 2 bases from V and 2 bases from J; junction bases left unmatched: 5. The germline CDR1 and CDR2 sequences are MDHEN and SYDVKM. The CDR3 is made up of 16 amino acids. The CDR3 is CASSLRVGQGAYEQYF. DNA for the CDR3: TGTGCCAGCAGTTTAAGAGTGGGACAGGGGGCCTACGAGCAGTACTTC.

A remark on this clonotype: One end of the junction is discordant with germline, which a read error may explain. J is TRBJ2-1 and V is TRBV4-1; D perhaps matches TRBD2 (5 bases). The CDR3 contains 11 residues. In germline, CDR1 is MGHRA, CDR2 YSYEKL. The CDR3 region is CTSSQGGEQFF. In nucleotides, the CDR3 is TGCACCAGCAGCCAAGGAGGCGAGCAGTTCTTC.

This clonotype was seen only a few times. The chain combines TRBV4-2 with TRBJ2-7; D is ambiguous. Germline V gene lookup returns CDR1 LGHNA and CDR2 YNFKEQ. V lost 0 bases and J 4 bases, leaving 4 bases between the germline ends. The CDR3 consists of 12 residues. Here the CDR3 DNA reads TGTGCCAGCAGCCAAGATAAGTACGAGCAGTACTTC. Protein product: CASSQDKYEQYF.

The genes are TRBV6-5 and TRBJ2-3; possibly TRBD2 for D (5 bases). Trimming shortened V by 0 bases and J by 2 bases, and 12 bases separated the two germline ends. CDR1 and CDR2 (germline): MNHEY, SVGAGI. The CDR3 spans 16 residues. The CDR3 spells CASSYSSPDFTDTQYF. The CDR3 nucleotides read TGTGCCAGCAGTTACTCCTCTCCGGACTTCACAGATACGCAGTATTTT.

The chain uses TRBV29-1 and TRBJ1-5; D call uncertain. The V gene lost 1 base and the J gene lost 5 bases, with 9 bases spanning the gap. Germline lookup yields CDR1 SQVTM and CDR2 ANQGSEA. The CDR3 totals 13 residues. In DNA, the CDR3 is TGCAGCGTTGAAGGGTCAGCCGATCAGCCCCAGCATTTT. Protein sequence: CSVEGSADQPQHF. Full variable domain (remainder filled in from reference TRBV29-1 and TRBJ1-5): SAVISQKPSRDICQRGTSLTIQCQVDSQVTMMFWYRQQPGQSLTLIATANQGSEATYESGFVIDKFPISRPNLTFSTLTVSNMSPEDSSIYLCSVEGSADQPQHFGDGTRLSIL.

This clonotype was seen a few times. The V gene is TRBV19, the J gene TRBJ2-1; 11 bases agree with TRBD2. The V segment lost 6 bases and the J segment 10 bases; nucleotides outside the gene matches: 5. Germline V lookup: CDR1 LNHDA, CDR2 SQIVND (reference sequence). The CDR3 has 13 amino acids. CDR3 bases: TGTGCCAGTAGGAGTAGCGGGAGGGAGGAGCAGTTCTTC. Protein product: CASRSSGREEQFF.

This clonotype was found a few times. The gene calls are TRBV29-1 and TRBJ1-1, with 7 bases matching TRBD1. The germline V gene has CDR1 SQVTM and CDR2 ANQGSEA. V lost 0 bases, J lost 6 bases, and 7 bases stayed unmatched. This CDR3 is built from 14 residues. The CDR3 region is CSVEDLGTAAEAFF. CDR3 coding DNA: TGCAGCGTTGAAGATCTTGGGACAGCAGCTGAAGCTTTCTTT.

The J gene is TRBJ1-6, the V gene TRBV6-5; D perhaps matches TRBD1 (5 bases). V shed 6 bases and J shed 0 bases, with 12 bases lying between them. Germline values: CDR1 MNHEY, CDR2 SVGAGI. The CDR3 has 16 residues. CDR3 amino acids: CASRRDPSSYNSPLHF. The DNA of the CDR3 is TGTGCCAGCAGGCGGGACCCAAGCTCCTATAATTCACCCCTCCACTTT.

The rearrangement joins TRBV10-2 to TRBJ1-1; no firm D call. The CDR3 has 14 residues. Trimming took off 4 bases at V and 6 bases at J, with 15 bases between the two ends. CDR1 WSHSY and CDR2 SAAADI come from the germline V gene. CDR3: CASSVPSLRPEAFF. CDR3 nucleotides: TGCGCCAGCAGTGTTCCGTCCCTCCGCCCTGAAGCTTTCTTT.